This T cell receptor (beta chain) appears in the sequencing data of a study of blood T cell repertoires in COVID-19. Profiling relied on immunoSEQ multiplex PCR, and the TCRdb table lists in-frame clones only, not all of them. Here the sample spans more than 100,000 clones, around 89% being singletons. This CDR3 is built from 15 residues. Germline CDR1 is MDHEN and CDR2 is SYDVKM. Trimming removed 2 bases from V and 3 bases from J, with 11 bases in between. The sample consisted of peripheral blood. This chain uses TRBV28 with TRBJ1-5, with D unclear. The receptor was derived from a woman aged 55-70 years with acute or convalescent COVID-19. The CDR3 loop is CASSLLSGYNQPQHF. The CDR3, as DNA: TGTGCCAGCAGTTTACTTTCAGGCTACAATCAGCCCCAGCATTTT. Filled out from reference TRBV28 and TRBJ1-5, the complete variable domain reads DVKVTQSSRYLVKRTGEKVFLECVQDMDHENMFWYRQDPGLGLRLIYFSYDVKMKEKGDIPEGYSVSREKKERFSLILESASTNQTSMYLCASSLLSGYNQPQHFGDGTRLSIL.